The clone carrying this TCR beta chain was picked up a small number of times. The antigen is unknown. TCRdb reanalysed the RT-PCR reads using MiXCR and keeps one entry per CDR3 protein. The repertoire has roughly 630,000 distinct CDR3 sequences, 12% to 15% of them found once; the top ten carry 7.6%. There are 17 residues in the CDR3. CDR1 is DFQATT, CDR2 SNEGSKA, per germline (reference sequence). Trimming removed 0 bases from V and 0 bases from J, with 12 bases in between. The record originates from a study of response to subunit inactivated influenza vaccine. Study outcomes and limitations: New T cells are recruited in small numbers by each seasonal influenza vaccination, according to the authors' suggestion.

The sample in question was PBMCs from blood, obtained less than 15 days before vaccination. This TCR derives from a man in his fifties who received an inactivated influenza vaccine. The V and J genes are TRBV20-1 and TRBJ2-6; D not certain. This chain's CDR3 is CSAREAAENSGANVLTF. Written as DNA, the CDR3 is TGCAGTGCTAGAGAGGCCGCCGAGAACTCTGGGGCCAACGTCCTGACTTTC.